Below, 17 T cell receptor beta chains from the same sample are listed, as sequenced in a study of T cells after yellow fever vaccination. TCRdb ran MiXCR on the 5' RACE reads and lists one entry per CDR3 protein. The table lists roughly 310,000 distinct CDR3 sequences, around 3.6% of them singletons. Sequenced here: PBMCs, sampled on the day of the yellow fever booster vaccination. These receptors were taken from a man aged 18 to 30 who received the YFV17D yellow fever vaccine.

This clonotype appeared a single time. This rearrangement joins TRBV14 to TRBJ1-4; D not certain. V shed 0 bases and J shed 8 bases, with 16 bases lying between them. CDR1 is SGHDN, CDR2 FVKESK, per germline. The CDR3 totals 16 residues. CDR3 region: CASSQEFVSSGEKLFF. The CDR3 nucleotides read TGTGCCAGCAGCCAAGAGTTTGTGAGTTCGGGGGAAAAACTGTTTTTT.

This clonotype showed up many times. This chain connects TRBV11-2 to TRBJ1-1, with D unclear. Per the germline V gene, CDR1 is SGHAT and CDR2 is FQNNGV. The CDR3 covers 15 residues. The ends were cut back, 4 bases at V and 0 bases at J, with 12 bases in the middle. The CDR3 bases are TGTGCCAGCAGCTCCAACGGGATGTTGAACACTGAAGCTTTCTTT. Translating gives CASSSNGMLNTEAFF.

This clonotype was picked up many times. The chain joins TRBV6-2 or TRBV6-3 to TRBJ2-1; TRBD2 agrees at 9 bases. Germline trimming cut 4 bases from V and 8 bases from J; bases unmatched to any gene: 9. The CDR3 runs 15 residues. Germline-derived CDR1 and CDR2 are MNHEY and SVGEGT. The CDR3 nucleotides read TGTGCCAGCAGTTTGAGTCTAGCGGGGTACGATGAGCAGTTCTTC. This codes for CASSLSLAGYDEQFF.

This clonotype was observed a handful of times. The chain is built from TRBV5-1 and TRBJ2-3, with 9 bases aligning to TRBD2. CDR3 length: 18 amino acids. CDR1 is SGHRS, CDR2 YFSETQ, per germline. V lost 3 bases and J lost 1; bases outside the gene matches: 12. The CDR3 loop reads CASSSSRTSVSGTDTQYF. CDR3 DNA: TGCGCCAGCAGCTCCTCTCGGACTAGCGTCAGCGGCACAGATACGCAGTATTTT.

This clonotype showed up just a few times. The junction departs from the called germline gene at one end, perhaps through a read error. This sequence joins TRBV2 and TRBJ1-2; D is undetermined. The CDR3 sequence is 11 residues long. Looked up from germline, CDR1 is SNHLY and CDR2 is FYNNEI. The CDR3 bases are TGTGCCAGCACCACTCTCGCTTGGCAGAGCTTC. It specifies CASTTLAWQSF.

This clonotype appeared a few times. The rearrangement joins TRBV4-1 to TRBJ2-2, with D perhaps matching TRBD1 or TRBD2 (5 bases each). The CDR3 is made up of 15 amino acids. V dropped 6 bases and J dropped 4 bases, with 15 bases sitting between them. The germline V gene has CDR1 MGHRA and CDR2 YSYEKL. The CDR3 DNA sequence: TGCGCCAGCAGTAGGGTCGCAGGGACCACCGGGGAGCTGTTTTTT. Translated, it gives CASSRVAGTTGELFF.

This clonotype showed up many times. This chain joins TRBV12-5 and TRBJ2-1, with TRBD1 matching over 9 bases. This CDR3 contains 16 residues. V lost 5 bases to trimming and J lost 2 bases; unmatched junction nucleotides: 7. Germline V CDR1 and CDR2: LGHNT, FRNRAP. The CDR3: CASGITGTGPYNEQFF. The CDR3 bases are TGTGCTAGTGGTATTACCGGGACAGGGCCCTACAATGAGCAGTTCTTC.

In this sample, this clonotype turned up many times. The chain uses TRBV5-1 and TRBJ2-3, with 8 bases lining up with TRBD1. With V trimmed by 1 base and J by 6 bases, 4 bases remained unmatched. Germline loops: CDR1 SGHRS, CDR2 YFSETQ. This CDR3 is 14 amino acids long. The CDR3 nucleotides read TGCGCCAGCAGCTTGAGGACAGGGTCGGATACGCAGTATTTT. This sequence encodes CASSLRTGSDTQYF.

This clonotype was seen more than once but under ten times. This chain links TRBV6-2 or TRBV6-3 with TRBJ2-7; TRBD2 agrees at 7 bases. Trimming cost V 5 bases and J 6 bases; bases outside gene matches: 1. Germline V gene lookup returns CDR1 MNHEY and CDR2 SVGEGT. The CDR3 contains 11 residues. The CDR3: CASSGGGEQYF. As DNA, the CDR3 is TGTGCCAGCAGTGGCGGGGGCGAGCAGTACTTC.

There are many counts of this clonotype. This sequence joins TRBV28 and TRBJ1-6, with TRBD1 matching over 9 bases. This CDR3 has 14 residues. The V gene's germline CDR1 is MDHEN and CDR2 SYDVKM. After removal of 4 bases from V and 8 bases from J, the junction contained 3 bases not matched to a gene. CDR3 region: CASSSGTGHSPLHF. In DNA, the CDR3 is TGTGCCAGCAGTTCCGGGACAGGGCATTCACCCCTCCACTTT.

The sample holds many counts of this clonotype. CDR3: CAISVAGTDTQYF. The CDR3 DNA reads TGTGCCATCAGCGTAGCGGGGACAGATACGCAGTATTTT. The V gene is TRBV10-3, the J gene TRBJ2-3, with 8 positions matching TRBD2. With 6 bases clipped from V and 3 bases from J, the junction kept 2 bases outside the gene matches. This CDR3 region has 13 residues. Looked up from germline, CDR1 is ENHRY and CDR2 is SYGVKD.

The chain has TRBV12-5 and TRBJ1-5; 7 nucleotides line up with TRBD1. Germline values: CDR1 LGHNT, CDR2 FRNRAP. J gave up 0 bases and V 1 base, and 6 bases lay outside the gene matches. This CDR3 region has 17 residues. DNA for the CDR3: TGTGCTAGTGGTTTGGGATCCGGGACAGATAGCAATCAGCCCCAGCATTTT. Translating gives CASGLGSGTDSNQPQHF.

This clonotype showed up just a few times. This chain uses TRBV7-2 with TRBJ2-2; D not certain. There are 15 residues in the CDR3. V lost 3 bases and J 0 bases, leaving 8 bases between the germline ends. Germline V CDR1 and CDR2: SGHTA, FQGNSA. CDR3 nucleotide sequence: TGTGCCAGCAGCTTCCGGGCAACGAACACCGGGGAGCTGTTTTTT. Its translation is CASSFRATNTGELFF.

This clonotype was seen ten or more times. The chain joins TRBV12-5 to TRBJ2-3; 10 nucleotides line up with TRBD2. V lost 8 bases, J lost 3 bases, and 8 bases stayed unmatched. The CDR3 is made up of 15 amino acids. Germline CDR1 and CDR2: LGHNT and FRNRAP. CDR3: CASLFSGGYTDTQYF. As DNA, the CDR3 is TGTGCTAGTCTTTTTAGCGGGGGGTATACAGATACGCAGTATTTT.

This clonotype was recorded many times. V and J are TRBV5-5 and TRBJ2-5, with D unresolved. In germline, CDR1 is SGHKS, CDR2 YYEKEE (reference sequence). There are 16 residues in the CDR3. With 2 bases removed from V and 5 bases from J, the gap between germline ends came to 19 bases. The CDR3 reads CASSFSGPRASETQYF. DNA for the CDR3: TGTGCCAGCAGCTTCTCCGGCCCCCGCGCTTCGGAGACCCAGTACTTC.

This clonotype was counted at least ten times. The gene calls are TRBV5-6 and TRBJ2-7; 8 nucleotides align to TRBD1. This CDR3 has 15 amino acids. Germline V gene sequence: CDR1 SGHDT, CDR2 YYEEEE. The junction had 5 bases not matched to a gene; V was cut back by 0 bases and J by 3 bases. The CDR3 coding sequence is TGTGCCAGCAGCTTGGAGGACAGGGTAGGCTACGAGCAGTACTTC. It codes for CASSLEDRVGYEQYF.

This clonotype was seen ten or more times. This chain connects TRBV10-3 to TRBJ2-1; 9 nucleotides align to TRBD1. The CDR3 runs 14 residues. CDR1 and CDR2 (germline): ENHRY, SYGVKD. The V segment lost 5 bases and the J segment 8 bases; nucleotides outside the gene matches: 7. The DNA for the CDR3 is TGTGCCATCAGTTTGGGACAGGGTATCGATGAGCAGTTCTTC. This encodes CAISLGQGIDEQFF.